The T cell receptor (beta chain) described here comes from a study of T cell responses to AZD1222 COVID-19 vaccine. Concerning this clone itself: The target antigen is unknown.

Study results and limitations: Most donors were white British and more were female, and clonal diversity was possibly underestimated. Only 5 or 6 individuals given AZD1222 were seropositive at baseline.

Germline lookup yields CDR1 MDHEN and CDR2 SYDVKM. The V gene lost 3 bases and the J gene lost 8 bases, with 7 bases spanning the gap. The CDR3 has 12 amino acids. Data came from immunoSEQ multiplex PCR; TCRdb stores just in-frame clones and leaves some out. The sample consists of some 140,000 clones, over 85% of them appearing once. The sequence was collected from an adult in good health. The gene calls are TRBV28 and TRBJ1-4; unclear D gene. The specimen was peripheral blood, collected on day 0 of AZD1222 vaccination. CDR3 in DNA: TGTGCCAGCAGTTTGTTGGGGGAAAAACTGTTTTTT. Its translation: CASSLLGEKLFF. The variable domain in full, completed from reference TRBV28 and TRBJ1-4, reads DVKVTQSSRYLVKRTGEKVFLECVQDMDHENMFWYRQDPGLGLRLIYFSYDVKMKEKGDIPEGYSVSREKKERFSLILESASTNQTSMYLCASSLLGEKLFFGSGTQLSVL.